Listed below are T cell receptor beta chains from one sample, sequenced in a study of beta chain features in type 1 diabetes. Repertoires were generated with immunoSEQ multiplex PCR, while TCRdb's copy carries only in-frame clones and drops some. The sample includes around 160,000 clones, approximately 10% of them seen just once. The material sequenced was central memory CD4+ T cells from blood. The source is a woman between 25 and 40 years old with type 1 diabetes. The CDR3 runs from the conserved cysteine through the conserved F or W. The D gene is left open where the match is weak. Clone sizes are given selectively: once, few, many, or a class where the clone is expanded.

TRBV29-1	TRBJ2-1	-	-	TGCAGCGTTGATCTCGCGGGGCAGTTCTTC	CSVDLAGQFF
TRBV5-1	TRBJ2-1	TRBD1	few	TGCGCCAGCAGCCCGGGACAGCCCGAGCAGTTCTTC	CASSPGQPEQFF
TRBV2	TRBJ2-1	TRBD2	few	TGTGCCAGGGAGGGGTCTAGCGGGCCGTTTCTCTACAATGAGCAGTTCTTC	CAREGSSGPFLYNEQFF
TRBV2	TRBJ1-2	-	few	TGTGCCAGCAAAACTGGACTCGACTATGGCTACACCTTC	CASKTGLDYGYTF
TRBV5-1	TRBJ1-1	-	-	TGCGCCAGCAAAGCATTACAGGGGAACACTGAAGCTTTCTTT	CASKALQGNTEAFF
TRBV4-1	TRBJ1-4	TRBD1	-	TGCGCCAGCAGCCAAGAGGGGCAGGGGGGAGATGAAAAACTGTTTTTT	CASSQEGQGGDEKLFF
TRBV2	TRBJ2-5	TRBD1	few	TGTGCCAGCAGTGAACGACAGGGTCGCGAGACCCAGTACTTC	CASSERQGRETQYF
TRBV27	TRBJ2-7	TRBD2	-	TGTGCCAGCAGCCAACCCGGGACTAGCGGTCTCTACGAGCAGTACTTC	CASSQPGTSGLYEQYF
TRBV25-1	TRBJ2-5	-	-	TGTGCCAGCAGTGACCCTAGGACAACGGAGACCCAGTACTTC	CASSDPRTTETQYF
TRBV18	TRBJ1-2	-	-	TGTGCCAGCTCACCTGGACGGACAGCTAACTATGGCTACACCTTC	CASSPGRTANYGYTF
TRBV6-5	TRBJ2-5	-	-	TGTGCCAGCACCAGAAGTGGCCAAGAGACCCAGTACTTC	CASTRSGQETQYF
TRBV28	TRBJ2-7	TRBD2	-	TGTGCCACCTGGAGCGGGACTAGCCTTACCTACGAGCAGTACTTC	CATWSGTSLTYEQYF
TRBV27	TRBJ2-7	-	-	TGTGCCAGCAGTTTAGGTGGGTTGCAGGGTACCTACGAGCAGTACTTC	CASSLGGLQGTYEQYF
TRBV29-1	TRBJ2-2	TRBD1	-	TGCAGCGTTTACGGGACAGAGGGCACCGGGGAGCTGTTTTTT	CSVYGTEGTGELFF
TRBV5-1	TRBJ1-1	-	-	TGCGCCAGCACTTTCCTGGGGAAGGGGACTGAAGCTTTCTTT	CASTFLGKGTEAFF
TRBV7-9	TRBJ2-3	-	few	TGTGCCAGCAGCTTCATGGATACGCAGTATTTT	CASSFMDTQYF
TRBV19	TRBJ1-5	-	few	TGTGCCAGTATTGAAAACCAGGGAGGCCAGCCCCAGCATTTT	CASIENQGGQPQHF
TRBV29-1	TRBJ1-3	TRBD1	few	TGCAGCGTGCGGGACAGTTGGGGAGGAAACACCATATATTTT	CSVRDSWGGNTIYF
TRBV4-1	TRBJ2-4	-	-	TGCGCCAGCAGCCAAGATCTAGCCAAAAACATTCAGTACTTC	CASSQDLAKNIQYF
TRBV5-1	TRBJ1-1	TRBD1	-	TGCGCCAGCAGCTCACCCACAGGGGGCACTGAAGCTTTCTTT	CASSSPTGGTEAFF
TRBV6-1	TRBJ2-7	TRBD1	few	TGTGCCAGCAGAGCCTATAACAGGGGGTCCTACGAGCAGTACTTC	CASRAYNRGSYEQYF
TRBV19	TRBJ2-3	-	few	TGTGCCAGTACCAGGGACTTTTCTAGCACAGATACGCAGTATTTT	CASTRDFSSTDTQYF
TRBV7-2	TRBJ2-6	-	few	TGTGCCAGCAGCCTTGCGGGTACCTCTGGGGCCAACGTCCTGACTTTC	CASSLAGTSGANVLTF
TRBV30	TRBJ2-2	-	-	TGTGCCTCGACGGCGCTAGATTGGACCGGGGAGCTGTTTTTT	CASTALDWTGELFF
TRBV28	TRBJ1-2	TRBD1	few	TGTGCCAGCAGTCCAGGACAGGCCAACTATGGCTACACCTTC	CASSPGQANYGYTF
TRBV18	TRBJ2-7	-	-	TGTGCCAGCTCACCGGTACTAGAGGGCTACGAGCAGTACTTC	CASSPVLEGYEQYF